A selection of T cell receptor beta chains follows, all from one sample in a study of blood T cell repertoires in COVID-19. Method: immunoSEQ multiplex PCR; TCRdb's copy keeps in-frame clones and lacks some. The profile covers some 46,000 clones, with 88% appearing a single time and less than 8.5% taken by the ten largest. The specimen was peripheral blood. The receptor set was obtained from a man aged 50 to 59 with acute or convalescent COVID-19. CDR3s include the opening cysteine and the closing phenylalanine or tryptophan. A D gene is named only where the DNA matches it firmly. Not every row has a clone size; where given, it reads once, few, many or a size class.

v_gene: TRBV5-1
abundance: once
d_gene: TRBD1
j_gene: TRBJ2-3
CDR3aa: CASSLTGGGSDTQYF
CDR3nt: TGCGCCAGCAGCTTGACAGGGGGTGGCTCAGATACGCAGTATTTT

v_gene: TRBV19
abundance: once
d_gene: NA
j_gene: TRBJ2-2
CDR3aa: CASIDFNTGELFF
CDR3nt: TGTGCCAGTATTGACTTTAACACCGGGGAGCTGTTTTTT

v_gene: TRBV5-1
abundance: NA
d_gene: NA
j_gene: TRBJ2-7
CDR3aa: CASSSAYEQYF
CDR3nt: TGCGCCAGCAGCTCGGCCTACGAGCAGTACTTC

v_gene: TRBV18
abundance: NA
d_gene: NA
j_gene: TRBJ1-1
CDR3aa: CASSQGPMNTEAFF
CDR3nt: TGTGCCAGCTCACAGGGGCCCATGAACACTGAAGCTTTCTTT

v_gene: TRBV14
abundance: NA
d_gene: NA
j_gene: TRBJ1-2
CDR3aa: CASSSAGKPNYGYTF
CDR3nt: TGTGCCAGCAGCTCAGCAGGAAAACCGAACTATGGCTACACCTTC

v_gene: TRBV18
abundance: NA
d_gene: TRBD1
j_gene: TRBJ2-5
CDR3aa: CASGTGAVETQYF
CDR3nt: TGTGCCAGCGGGACAGGGGCGGTTGAGACCCAGTACTTC

v_gene: TRBV5-4
abundance: NA
d_gene: TRBD2
j_gene: TRBJ2-1
CDR3aa: CASSWDPSGNEQFF
CDR3nt: TGTGCCAGCAGCTGGGACCCTAGCGGGAATGAGCAGTTCTTC

v_gene: TRBV6-5
abundance: NA
d_gene: TRBD2
j_gene: TRBJ2-5
CDR3aa: CASRGLVAETQYF
CDR3nt: TGTGCCAGCAGGGGACTAGTCGCAGAGACCCAGTACTTC

v_gene: TRBV7-8
abundance: NA
d_gene: NA
j_gene: TRBJ1-1
CDR3aa: CASSLMAETFF
CDR3nt: TGTGCCAGCAGCTTAATGGCTGAAACTTTCTTT

v_gene: TRBV5-4
abundance: NA
d_gene: NA
j_gene: TRBJ2-5
CDR3aa: CASSSAAGPGETQYF
CDR3nt: TGTGCCAGCAGCTCGGCAGCAGGGCCGGGAGAGACCCAGTACTTC

v_gene: TRBV18
abundance: NA
d_gene: NA
j_gene: TRBJ2-3
CDR3aa: CASSPYIPTSTDTQYF
CDR3nt: TGTGCCAGCTCACCCTATATCCCGACTTCCACAGATACGCAGTATTTT

v_gene: TRBV28
abundance: NA
d_gene: TRBD2
j_gene: TRBJ2-5
CDR3aa: CASSSGLASQETQYF
CDR3nt: TGTGCCAGCAGTTCGGGACTAGCGAGCCAAGAGACCCAGTACTTC

v_gene: TRBV6-5
abundance: NA
d_gene: NA
j_gene: TRBJ1-4
CDR3aa: CASTLERVYEKLFF
CDR3nt: TGTGCCAGCACTCTGGAGAGGGTTTACGAAAAACTGTTTTTT

v_gene: TRBV25-1
abundance: NA
d_gene: TRBD1
j_gene: TRBJ1-6
CDR3aa: CASSSSYEGAGSPLHF
CDR3nt: TGTGCCAGCAGTTCCTCTTATGAGGGGGCAGGTTCACCCCTCCACTTT

v_gene: TRBV7-2
abundance: NA
d_gene: NA
j_gene: TRBJ2-7
CDR3aa: CASSLGLSYEQYF
CDR3nt: TGTGCCAGCAGCTTAGGACTCTCCTACGAGCAGTACTTC

v_gene: TRBV15
abundance: NA
d_gene: NA
j_gene: TRBJ1-1
CDR3aa: CATSRDRVSTEAFF
CDR3nt: TGTGCCACCAGCAGAGACAGGGTTTCGACTGAAGCTTTCTTT

v_gene: TRBV10-3
abundance: NA
d_gene: TRBD2
j_gene: TRBJ2-1
CDR3aa: CAISESGERGADYNEQFF
CDR3nt: TGTGCCATCAGTGAGTCGGGGGAGCGGGGGGCCGACTACAATGAGCAGTTCTTC

v_gene: TRBV5-1
abundance: NA
d_gene: NA
j_gene: TRBJ1-2
CDR3aa: CASSGDIYGYTF
CDR3nt: TGCGCCAGCAGCGGGGACATTTATGGCTACACCTTC

v_gene: TRBV5-1
abundance: NA
d_gene: NA
j_gene: TRBJ2-1
CDR3aa: CASSLAQGYNEQFF
CDR3nt: TGCGCCAGCAGCTTGGCCCAGGGCTACAATGAGCAGTTCTTC

v_gene: TRBV24-1
abundance: NA
d_gene: NA
j_gene: TRBJ1-2
CDR3aa: CATSDYREGYTF
CDR3nt: TGTGCCACCAGTGATTACAGGGAAGGCTACACCTTC

v_gene: TRBV25-1
abundance: NA
d_gene: NA
j_gene: TRBJ1-4
CDR3aa: CASSERGGREKLFF
CDR3nt: TGTGCCAGCAGTGAAAGGGGCGGCAGAGAAAAACTGTTTTTT

v_gene: TRBV6-5
abundance: NA
d_gene: NA
j_gene: TRBJ2-5
CDR3aa: CASSYSSLQETQYF
CDR3nt: TGTGCCAGCAGTTACTCGAGTTTACAAGAGACCCAGTACTTC

v_gene: TRBV4-1
abundance: NA
d_gene: NA
j_gene: TRBJ1-3
CDR3aa: CASSQGSSGSLSGNTIYF
CDR3nt: TGCGCCAGCAGCCAAGGGTCCTCGGGATCCCTCTCTGGAAACACCATATATTTT

v_gene: TRBV5-4
abundance: NA
d_gene: TRBD1
j_gene: TRBJ2-7
CDR3aa: CASSLLGQGAYEQYF
CDR3nt: TGTGCCAGCAGCTTGTTGGGACAGGGGGCTTACGAGCAGTACTTC

v_gene: TRBV11-2
abundance: NA
d_gene: NA
j_gene: TRBJ1-6
CDR3aa: CASSNTNWEVLRSPLHF
CDR3nt: TGTGCCAGCAGCAACACCAATTGGGAGGTCCTAAGATCACCCCTCCACTTT

v_gene: TRBV2
abundance: NA
d_gene: TRBD2
j_gene: TRBJ2-1
CDR3aa: CASSGLAGRNEQFF
CDR3nt: TGTGCCAGCAGTGGGCTAGCGGGGAGGAATGAGCAGTTCTTC

v_gene: TRBV28
abundance: NA
d_gene: NA
j_gene: TRBJ2-3
CDR3aa: CASSLPLGGTDTQYF
CDR3nt: TGTGCCAGCAGTTTACCCCTCGGGGGAACAGATACGCAGTATTTT

v_gene: TRBV10-3
abundance: NA
d_gene: TRBD1
j_gene: TRBJ2-7
CDR3aa: CAISGGQTYEQYF
CDR3nt: TGTGCCATCAGTGGGGGACAGACCTACGAGCAGTACTTC

v_gene: TRBV9
abundance: once
d_gene: TRBD1
j_gene: TRBJ1-1
CDR3aa: CASSPQGGTEAFF
CDR3nt: TGTGCCAGCAGCCCCCAGGGGGGCACTGAAGCTTTCTTT

v_gene: TRBV3-1/TRBV3-2
abundance: once
d_gene: NA
j_gene: TRBJ2-5
CDR3aa: CASSQDVSRGETQYF
CDR3nt: TGTGCCAGCAGCCAAGACGTCTCCCGAGGGGAGACCCAGTACTTC

v_gene: TRBV9
abundance: NA
d_gene: TRBD2
j_gene: TRBJ2-1
CDR3aa: CASSVLLSSGDSYNEQFF
CDR3nt: TGTGCCAGCAGCGTCCTGTTGTCTAGCGGGGACTCCTACAATGAGCAGTTCTTC

v_gene: TRBV21-1
abundance: NA
d_gene: NA
j_gene: TRBJ1-2
CDR3aa: CASSKGGGRASDYGYTF
CDR3nt: TGTGCCAGCAGCAAAGGTGGAGGGAGGGCGTCCGACTATGGCTACACCTTC

v_gene: TRBV2
abundance: NA
d_gene: TRBD1
j_gene: TRBJ2-5
CDR3aa: CASSQEGAETQYF
CDR3nt: TGTGCCAGCAGTCAAGAGGGGGCCGAGACCCAGTACTTC

v_gene: TRBV5-5
abundance: NA
d_gene: NA
j_gene: TRBJ1-3
CDR3aa: CASSSDRYSGNTIYF
CDR3nt: TGTGCCAGCAGCTCCGACAGGTACTCTGGAAACACCATATATTTT

v_gene: TRBV5-1
abundance: NA
d_gene: NA
j_gene: TRBJ1-1
CDR3aa: CASSAQQGLTEAFF
CDR3nt: TGCGCCAGCAGCGCCCAACAGGGTTTGACTGAAGCTTTCTTT

v_gene: TRBV18
abundance: NA
d_gene: TRBD1
j_gene: TRBJ1-5
CDR3aa: CASSPDRAQQPQHF
CDR3nt: TGTGCCAGCTCGCCGGACAGGGCACAACAGCCCCAGCATTTT

v_gene: TRBV19
abundance: NA
d_gene: NA
j_gene: TRBJ2-5
CDR3aa: CATRGPGVLKRWTQYF
CDR3nt: TGTGCCACCAGAGGGCCGGGGGTGCTCAAGAGATGGACCCAGTACTTC

v_gene: TRBV5-6
abundance: NA
d_gene: NA
j_gene: TRBJ1-2
CDR3aa: CASSYRLINYGYTF
CDR3nt: TGTGCCAGCAGCTATCGACTGATTAACTATGGCTACACCTTC

v_gene: TRBV5-5
abundance: NA
d_gene: NA
j_gene: TRBJ1-2
CDR3aa: CASRKYQGDYGYTF
CDR3nt: TGTGCCAGCAGAAAGTATCAGGGCGACTATGGCTACACCTTC

v_gene: TRBV24-1
abundance: once
d_gene: TRBD1
j_gene: TRBJ1-5
CDR3aa: CATSDPGQGEGQPQHF
CDR3nt: TGTGCCACCAGTGACCCGGGACAGGGGGAGGGACAGCCCCAGCATTTT

v_gene: TRBV7-9
abundance: NA
d_gene: NA
j_gene: TRBJ1-2
CDR3aa: CASSLSGVRNYGYTF
CDR3nt: TGTGCCAGCAGCTTAAGCGGTGTGAGAAACTATGGCTACACCTTC

v_gene: TRBV7-2
abundance: once
d_gene: TRBD1
j_gene: TRBJ1-4
CDR3aa: CASSPTGHNEKLFF
CDR3nt: TGTGCCAGCAGCCCGACAGGGCATAATGAAAAACTGTTTTTT

v_gene: TRBV5-1
abundance: NA
d_gene: TRBD2
j_gene: TRBJ2-3
CDR3aa: CASSALTSGGGDTQYF
CDR3nt: TGCGCCAGCAGCGCCCTGACTAGCGGGGGAGGCGATACGCAGTATTTT

v_gene: TRBV5-6
abundance: NA
d_gene: TRBD1
j_gene: TRBJ2-3
CDR3aa: CASSRRTGGLDTQYF
CDR3nt: TGTGCCAGCAGCCGCCGGACAGGGGGTTTGGATACGCAGTATTTT

v_gene: TRBV11-2
abundance: NA
d_gene: NA
j_gene: TRBJ2-7
CDR3aa: CASSSAWARLDEQYF
CDR3nt: TGTGCCAGCAGCTCAGCCTGGGCAAGGTTGGACGAGCAGTACTTC

v_gene: TRBV4-3
abundance: NA
d_gene: TRBD1
j_gene: TRBJ1-5
CDR3aa: CASSQTGGGNQPQHF
CDR3nt: TGCGCCAGCAGCCAGACAGGGGGCGGGAATCAGCCCCAGCATTTT

v_gene: TRBV12-5
abundance: NA
d_gene: NA
j_gene: TRBJ1-3
CDR3aa: CASGLADPSSGNTIYF
CDR3nt: TGTGCTAGTGGTTTGGCAGATCCAAGCTCTGGAAACACCATATATTTT

v_gene: TRBV4-2
abundance: NA
d_gene: TRBD1
j_gene: TRBJ1-2
CDR3aa: CASSQDGAGGRGGYTF
CDR3nt: TGTGCCAGCAGCCAAGACGGGGCAGGGGGCCGGGGAGGCTACACCTTC

v_gene: TRBV4-1
abundance: NA
d_gene: TRBD2
j_gene: TRBJ2-3
CDR3aa: CASSLAGDLTDTQYF
CDR3nt: TGCGCCAGCAGTCTAGCGGGGGACCTCACAGATACGCAGTATTTT

v_gene: TRBV4-1
abundance: NA
d_gene: NA
j_gene: TRBJ2-6
CDR3aa: CASSPVIFLGQGSSGANVLTF
CDR3nt: TGCGCCAGCAGCCCCGTGATCTTTCTAGGCCAGGGCTCCTCTGGGGCCAACGTCCTGACTTTC

v_gene: TRBV7-8
abundance: once
d_gene: NA
j_gene: TRBJ2-7
CDR3aa: CASSLFDSPYEQYF
CDR3nt: TGTGCCAGCAGCTTATTCGACAGCCCCTACGAGCAGTACTTC

v_gene: TRBV12-3/TRBV12-4
abundance: once
d_gene: NA
j_gene: TRBJ2-3
CDR3aa: CASSIGHPNTQYF
CDR3nt: TGTGCCAGCAGCATCGGACACCCAAATACGCAGTATTTT

v_gene: TRBV12-5
abundance: once
d_gene: TRBD1
j_gene: TRBJ2-3
CDR3aa: CASGSGTGDPDTQYF
CDR3nt: TGTGCTAGTGGTTCGGGGACAGGGGATCCAGATACGCAGTATTTT

v_gene: TRBV5-1
abundance: NA
d_gene: TRBD1
j_gene: TRBJ1-4
CDR3aa: CASSSQGGSEKLFF
CDR3nt: TGCGCCAGCAGCTCACAGGGGGGAAGTGAAAAACTGTTTTTT

v_gene: TRBV6-2/TRBV6-3
abundance: NA
d_gene: NA
j_gene: TRBJ1-2
CDR3aa: CASSFLQGGYTF
CDR3nt: TGTGCCAGCAGTTTTTTACAGGGTGGCTACACCTTC

v_gene: TRBV10-3
abundance: NA
d_gene: NA
j_gene: TRBJ2-7
CDR3aa: CAISGGGNEQYF
CDR3nt: TGTGCCATCAGTGGAGGTGGCAACGAGCAGTACTTC

v_gene: TRBV5-1
abundance: NA
d_gene: TRBD1
j_gene: TRBJ2-1
CDR3aa: CASSRDRSSNEQFF
CDR3nt: TGCGCCAGCAGCCGGGACAGGTCTTCCAATGAGCAGTTCTTC